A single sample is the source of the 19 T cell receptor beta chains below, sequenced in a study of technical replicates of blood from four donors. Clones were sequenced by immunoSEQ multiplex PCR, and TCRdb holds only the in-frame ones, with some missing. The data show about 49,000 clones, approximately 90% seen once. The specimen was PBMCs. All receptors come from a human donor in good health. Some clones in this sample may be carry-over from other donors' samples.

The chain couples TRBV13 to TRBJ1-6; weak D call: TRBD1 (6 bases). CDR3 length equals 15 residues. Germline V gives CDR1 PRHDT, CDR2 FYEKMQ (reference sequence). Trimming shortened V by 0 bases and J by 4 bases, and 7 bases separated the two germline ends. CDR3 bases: TGTGCCAGCAGCTTAGGGGACAGATATAATTCACCCCTCCACTTT. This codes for CASSLGDRYNSPLHF.

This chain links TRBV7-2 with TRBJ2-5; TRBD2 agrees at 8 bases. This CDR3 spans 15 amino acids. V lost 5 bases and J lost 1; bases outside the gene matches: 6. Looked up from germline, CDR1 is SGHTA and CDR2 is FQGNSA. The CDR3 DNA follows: TGTGCCAGCAGCCAAGCCGGGACTAGCCAAGAGACCCAGTACTTC. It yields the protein CASSQAGTSQETQYF.

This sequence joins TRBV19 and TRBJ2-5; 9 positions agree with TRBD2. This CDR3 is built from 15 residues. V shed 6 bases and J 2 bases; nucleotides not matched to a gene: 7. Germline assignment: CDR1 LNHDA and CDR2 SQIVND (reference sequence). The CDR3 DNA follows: TGTGCCAGTAGCTGGGCGGGAGGGCCGCAAGAGACCCAGTACTTC. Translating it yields CASSWAGGPQETQYF.

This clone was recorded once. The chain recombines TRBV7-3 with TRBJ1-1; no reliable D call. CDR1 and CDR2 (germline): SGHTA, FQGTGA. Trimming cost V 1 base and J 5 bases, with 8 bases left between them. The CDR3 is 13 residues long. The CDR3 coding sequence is TGTGCCAGCAGCTTAATAGTGACAACTGAAGCTTTCTTT. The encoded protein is CASSLIVTTEAFF.

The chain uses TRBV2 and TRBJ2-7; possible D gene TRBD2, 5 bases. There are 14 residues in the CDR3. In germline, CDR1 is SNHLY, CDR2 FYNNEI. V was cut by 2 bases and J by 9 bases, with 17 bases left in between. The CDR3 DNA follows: TGTGCCAGCAGTGAACGGACTGGAGCCCGGTGGCAGTACTTC. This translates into CASSERTGARWQYF.

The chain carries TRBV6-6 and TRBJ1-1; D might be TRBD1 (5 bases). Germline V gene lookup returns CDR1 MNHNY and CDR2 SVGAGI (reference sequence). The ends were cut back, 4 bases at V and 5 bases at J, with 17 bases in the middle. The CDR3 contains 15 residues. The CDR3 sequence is CASSSEGSGWTEAFF. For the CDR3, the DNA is TGTGCCAGCAGTTCAGAAGGGTCAGGGTGGACTGAAGCTTTCTTT.

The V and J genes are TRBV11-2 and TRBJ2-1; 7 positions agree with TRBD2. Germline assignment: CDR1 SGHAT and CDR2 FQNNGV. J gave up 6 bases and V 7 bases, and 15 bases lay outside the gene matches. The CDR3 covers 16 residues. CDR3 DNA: TGTGCCAGCACCCCCTCCTGGGGGGGACTCGGCAATGAGCAGTTCTTC. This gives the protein CASTPSWGGLGNEQFF.

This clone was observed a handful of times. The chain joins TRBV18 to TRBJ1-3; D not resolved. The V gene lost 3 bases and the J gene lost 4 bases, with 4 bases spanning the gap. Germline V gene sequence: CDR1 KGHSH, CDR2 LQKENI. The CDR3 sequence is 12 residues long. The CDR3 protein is CASSPEGNTIYF. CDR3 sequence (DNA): TGTGCCAGCTCACCGGAGGGAAACACCATATATTTT.

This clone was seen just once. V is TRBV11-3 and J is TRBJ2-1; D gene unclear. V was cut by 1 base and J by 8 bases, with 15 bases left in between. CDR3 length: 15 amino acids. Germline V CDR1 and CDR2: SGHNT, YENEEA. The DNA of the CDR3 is TGTGCCAGCAGCTTAGCTTGGAGTGAACGTTATGAGCAGTTCTTC. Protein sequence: CASSLAWSERYEQFF.

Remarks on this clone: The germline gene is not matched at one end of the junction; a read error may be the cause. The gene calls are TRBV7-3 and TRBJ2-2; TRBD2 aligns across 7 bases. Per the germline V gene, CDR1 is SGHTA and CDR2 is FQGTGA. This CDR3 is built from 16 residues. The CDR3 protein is CASSLRASGNTGELFF. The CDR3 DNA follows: TGTGCCAGCAGTTTAAGGGCTAGCGGGAACACCGGGGAGCTGTTTTTT.

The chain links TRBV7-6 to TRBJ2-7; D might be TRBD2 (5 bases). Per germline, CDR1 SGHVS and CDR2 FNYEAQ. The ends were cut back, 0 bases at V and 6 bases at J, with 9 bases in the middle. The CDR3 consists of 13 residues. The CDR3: CASSLAAGGEQYF. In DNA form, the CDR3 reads TGTGCCAGCAGCTTAGCTGCGGGTGGCGAGCAGTACTTC.

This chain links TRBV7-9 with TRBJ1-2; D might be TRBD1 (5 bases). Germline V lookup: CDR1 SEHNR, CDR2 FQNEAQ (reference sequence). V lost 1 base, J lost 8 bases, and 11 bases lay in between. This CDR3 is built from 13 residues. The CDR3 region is CASSLVQGVGYTF. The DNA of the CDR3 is TGTGCCAGCAGCTTAGTGCAGGGCGTAGGCTACACCTTC.

CDR3 in amino acids: CASSKRQNTGELFF. CDR3 sequence (DNA): TGTGCCAGCAGTAAGAGACAGAACACCGGGGAGCTGTTTTTT. The gene calls are TRBV2 and TRBJ2-2; D gene ambiguous. CDR3 length: 14 amino acids. CDR1 and CDR2 from the germline V gene are SNHLY and FYNNEI. V was pared by 5 bases and J by 1 base, with 8 bases between.

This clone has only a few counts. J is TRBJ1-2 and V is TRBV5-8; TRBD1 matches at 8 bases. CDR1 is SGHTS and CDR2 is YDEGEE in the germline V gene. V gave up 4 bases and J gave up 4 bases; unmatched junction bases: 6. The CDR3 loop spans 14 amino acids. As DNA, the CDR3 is TGTGCCAGCAGCACAGGACAGGGTGGCTATGGCTACACCTTC. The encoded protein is CASSTGQGGYGYTF.

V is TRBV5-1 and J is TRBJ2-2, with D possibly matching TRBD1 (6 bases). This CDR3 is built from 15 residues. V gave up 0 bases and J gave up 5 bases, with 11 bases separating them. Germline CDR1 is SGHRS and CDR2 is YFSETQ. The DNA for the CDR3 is TGCGCCAGCAGCTTGGTAGGGGGTGCTACCGGGGAGCTGTTTTTT. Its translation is CASSLVGGATGELFF.

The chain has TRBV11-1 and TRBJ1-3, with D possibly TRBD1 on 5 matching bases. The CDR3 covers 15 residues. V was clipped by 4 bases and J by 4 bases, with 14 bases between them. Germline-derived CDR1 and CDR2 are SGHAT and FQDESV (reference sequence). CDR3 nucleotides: TGTGCCAGCAGCTCACCCGCGGGACCCGGAAACACCATATATTTT. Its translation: CASSSPAGPGNTIYF.

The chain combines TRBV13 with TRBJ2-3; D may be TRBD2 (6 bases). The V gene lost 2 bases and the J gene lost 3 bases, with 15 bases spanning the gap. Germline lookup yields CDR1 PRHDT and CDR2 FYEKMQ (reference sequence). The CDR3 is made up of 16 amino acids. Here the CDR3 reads CASSLFGREETDTQYF. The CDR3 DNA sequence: TGTGCCAGCAGCTTATTTGGCAGGGAGGAGACAGATACGCAGTATTTT.

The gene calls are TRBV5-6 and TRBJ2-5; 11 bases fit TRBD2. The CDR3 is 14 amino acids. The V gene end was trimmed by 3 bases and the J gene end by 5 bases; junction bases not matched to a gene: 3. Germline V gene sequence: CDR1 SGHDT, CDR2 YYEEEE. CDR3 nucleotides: TGTGCCAGCAGCTCTAGCGGGGGGTCGGAGACCCAGTACTTC. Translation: CASSSSGGSETQYF.

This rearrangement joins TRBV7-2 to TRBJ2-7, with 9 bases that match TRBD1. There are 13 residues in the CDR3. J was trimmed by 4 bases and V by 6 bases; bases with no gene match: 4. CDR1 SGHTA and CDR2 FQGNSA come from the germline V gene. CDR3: CASRGQGPYEQYF. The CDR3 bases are TGTGCCAGCAGAGGACAGGGGCCATACGAGCAGTACTTC.